This entry features one T cell receptor beta chain sequence. What it binds is not known. This sample is drawn from a study of chemoradiotherapy in HPV16-positive cancers. Looking at the study overall: Candidate HPV-specific clones and shared TCR motifs came from a couple of HPV16-positive patients. General study points: HPV-specific T cells were functionally defined from only a couple of HPV16-positive patients. Candidate HPV-specific clones and E7-related TCR motifs grew in tumor during treatment.

The trim removed 4 bases at V and 4 bases at J, leaving 8 bases unmatched. Germline V lookup: CDR1 SGHVS, CDR2 FQNEAQ. The CDR3 is 15 residues long. Method: immunoSEQ multiplex PCR; TCRdb's copy keeps in-frame clones and lacks some. The sample gives about 5,000 clones, 91% of which show up once; 3% to 3.5% is in the top ten. The chain combines TRBV7-8 with TRBJ1-2; 8 bases are shared with TRBD1. The receptor's source is a human donor with HPV-associated anogenital cancer. Sequenced here: tumor tissue, sampled from a patient who underwent chemoradiotherapy. CDR3 in amino acids: CASSYGTGELYGYTF. The CDR3 DNA reads TGTGCCAGCAGCTATGGGACAGGAGAGCTCTATGGCTACACCTTC.